A single sample gave rise to the 10 T cell receptor beta chains below, sequenced in a study of beta chain features in type 1 diabetes. Overall study findings and caveats: Moderate but significant shortening of TCRB CDR3s was recorded in all four CD4+ subsets from Type 1 diabetes patients.

Sequencing targeted expressed TCRB transcripts, as all isolated RNA had been reverse transcribed. Method: immunoSEQ multiplex PCR; TCRdb's copy keeps in-frame clones and lacks some. The sample shows about 160,000 clones, around 7.8% of them seen only once. Antigens of these TCRs are unknown. Sequenced: central memory CD4+ T cells from blood. These receptors came from a middle-aged woman with type 1 diabetes.

There are many counts of this clone. V and J are TRBV28 and TRBJ1-1; 7 nucleotides line up with TRBD1. The J segment lost 11 bases and the V segment lost 6 bases, leaving 12 bases of the junction unmatched. The CDR3 runs to 13 residues. The germline V gene encodes CDR1 MDHEN and CDR2 SYDVKM. CDR3 residues: CASRPGQAGSAFF. Here the CDR3 DNA reads TGTGCCAGCAGACCCGGACAGGCGGGAAGTGCTTTCTTT.

There are a few counts of this clone. The chain carries TRBV18 and TRBJ1-1; weak D call: TRBD1 (6 bases). CDR1 is KGHSH and CDR2 is LQKENI in the germline V gene. This CDR3 region has 15 residues. V gave up 5 bases and J gave up 6 bases, with 19 bases separating them. For the CDR3, the DNA is TGTGCCAGCTCATCCAATGTACAGGGTGTCTCTGAAGCTTTCTTT. Its translation: CASSSNVQGVSEAFF.

The chain couples TRBV5-4 to TRBJ2-7; TRBD1 might be the D (7 bases). The CDR3 has 15 residues. The germline V gene has CDR1 SGHNT and CDR2 YYREEE (reference sequence). V was shortened by 0 bases and J by 3 bases, with 13 bases between the two germline ends. The CDR3 DNA follows: TGTGCCAGCAGCTTGGGACAGGGAGGTGTCTACGAGCAGTACTTC. Translated: CASSLGQGGVYEQYF. Supplemented by reference TRBV5-4 and TRBJ2-7, the full variable domain reads ETGVTQSPTHLIKTRGQQVTLRCSSQSGHNTVSWYQQALGQGPQFIFQYYREEENGRGNFPPRFSGLQFPNYSSELNVNALELDDSALYLCASSLGQGGVYEQYFGPGTRLTVT.

V and J are TRBV18 and TRBJ1-2; a weak D match, TRBD1 (5 bases). The V gene's germline CDR1 is KGHSH and CDR2 LQKENI. The ends were cut back, 3 bases at V and 8 bases at J, with 16 bases in the middle. The CDR3 has 14 amino acids. CDR3 in DNA: TGTGCCAGCTCACCTACCACAGGTCAAGGGGGCTACACCTTC. Encoded protein: CASSPTTGQGGYTF.

This clone was observed a handful of times. The gene calls are TRBV4-1 and TRBJ1-1; 9 positions match TRBD1. The CDR3 consists of 16 residues. Trimming removed 6 bases from V and 3 bases from J; junction bases left unmatched: 11. The germline CDR1 and CDR2 sequences are MGHRA and YSYEKL. The CDR3 is CASRPGQGPGDTEAFF. The CDR3 DNA reads as TGCGCCAGCAGACCGGGACAGGGCCCAGGGGACACTGAAGCTTTCTTT.

This clone was observed a few times. The genes are TRBV4-3 and TRBJ2-7; TRBD2 might be the D (5 bases). Trimming stripped 0 bases from V and 0 bases from J, with 12 bases between. Germline-derived CDR1 and CDR2 are LGHNA and YSLEER. This CDR3 is 16 amino acids long. CDR3 region: CASSQEGGRGSYEQYF. The CDR3 DNA follows: TGCGCCAGCAGCCAAGAAGGAGGTCGTGGCTCCTACGAGCAGTACTTC.

V and J are TRBV6-1 and TRBJ2-7; 9 bases are shared with TRBD1. CDR1 is MNHNS, CDR2 SASEGT, per germline. J gave up 7 bases and V 6 bases, and 10 bases lay outside the gene matches. The CDR3 covers 14 residues. CDR3 amino acids: CASSPYRDRVEQYF. The DNA for the CDR3 is TGTGCCAGCAGCCCGTACCGGGACAGGGTGGAGCAGTACTTC.

The genes are TRBV28 and TRBJ1-5; D unresolved. Germline loops: CDR1 MDHEN, CDR2 SYDVKM. Trimming removed 7 bases from V and 5 bases from J, with 12 bases in between. The CDR3 length is 13 residues. CDR3 nucleotide sequence: TGTGCCAGCACCGAACTATGGGATCAGCCCCAGCATTTT. This translates into CASTELWDQPQHF.

V gene TRBV7-7 combines with J gene TRBJ2-7; D may be TRBD2 (5 bases). The V gene's germline CDR1 is SSHAT and CDR2 FNYEAQ (reference sequence). Trimming took 5 bases from V and 3 from J, leaving 20 bases between them. The CDR3 totals 16 residues. CDR3 bases: TGTGCCAGCAGCCCTCAAGACCCCGCTAGCCTCTACGAGCAGTACTTC. This translates into CASSPQDPASLYEQYF.

The chain carries TRBV28 and TRBJ2-7; TRBD1 matches at 12 bases. The CDR3 runs 18 residues. The trim removed 5 bases at V and 6 bases at J, leaving 17 bases unmatched. CDR1 MDHEN and CDR2 SYDVKM come from the germline V gene. CDR3: CASSPVFSGQGALLEQYF. The CDR3 nucleotides are TGTGCCAGCAGTCCTGTCTTCTCGGGACAGGGGGCTTTACTCGAGCAGTACTTC.